This T cell receptor beta chain was profiled in a study of Tregs in tolerant kidney transplant recipients. Only in-frame clones appear in the TCRdb table, and some are missing; sequencing was by immunoSEQ multiplex PCR. The sample has more than 90,000 clones; 80% to 95% are singletons. The CDR3 consists of 16 residues. Germline trimming cut 5 bases from V and 3 bases from J; bases unmatched to any gene: 9. From germline, CDR1 is LGHNT and CDR2 FRNRAP. Turning to this clone: Its antigen is unknown.

Mixed chimerism was transient after nonmyeloablative marrow transplants from related graft donors. CD4+CD25+CD127- Tregs, CD4+CD25- non-Tregs, CD4 and CD8 cells were sorted. Notes on the study in general: Tregs expanded with activated donor B cells seemed most donor-specific.

The V gene is TRBV12-5, the J gene TRBJ1-4; 7 nucleotides align to TRBD1. Material: CD4+ T cells from blood (PBMCs), obtained 12 months after the transplant. This sequence was found in a human patient who received a combined kidney and bone marrow transplant. Some T cells could come from the graft donor. CDR3 protein: CASGPPTGAANEKLFF. The CDR3 DNA sequence: TGTGCTAGTGGTCCTCCAACAGGGGCGGCTAATGAAAAACTGTTTTTT.